This T cell receptor (beta chain) was captured in a study of beta chain features in type 1 diabetes. A CD45RO/CCR7/CD25/CD127/CD95/CD27 panel sorted naive, central memory, regulatory and stem cell-like memory CD4+ cells. In regard to this clone: Its target is not known.

The germline V and J ends were trimmed by 1 base and 0 bases, with 7 bases remaining between them. The CDR3 runs to 15 residues. Germline values: CDR1 SGHTA, CDR2 FQGNSA. All of the isolated RNA was reverse transcribed, so expressed TCRB transcripts were sequenced. An average approximately 3.3 million reads came from naive, central memory and regulatory T cell samples. Measured with immunoSEQ multiplex PCR; TCRdb has only the in-frame clones, and not every one. The data hold tens of thousands of clones, with 64% observed a single time. Study observations and caveats: Among patients with Type 1 diabetes, TCRB CDR3s were moderately but significantly shorter in every one of the four CD4+ subsets. Naive, central memory and Treg TCRB repertoires seemed to resemble each other more closely in patients than they did in healthy donors.

The genes are TRBV7-2 and TRBJ2-1; D gene unclear. This clonotype was sampled from a woman in her thirties in good health. The sequenced sample was Tregs from blood. The CDR3 nucleotides are TGTGCCAGCAGCTTAGTTGGTAGCTCCTACAATGAGCAGTTCTTC. Translation: CASSLVGSSYNEQFF.